These 32 T cell receptor beta chains were all obtained from the same sample, sequenced in a study of control samples from healthy donors and cancer patients. TCRdb's copy holds only in-frame clones and misses some; the assay was immunoSEQ multiplex PCR. Of 150,000 to 200,000 clones in the sample, about 87% were seen once. Sequencing was performed on blood. The receptors originated from a man younger than 40 in good health.

The V and J genes are TRBV12-5 and TRBJ2-1; tentatively, D is TRBD1 or TRBD2 (6 bases each). CDR1 and CDR2 (germline): LGHNT, FRNRAP. V lost 1 base and J 5 bases, leaving 21 bases between the germline ends. This CDR3 contains 18 residues. The CDR3 spells CASGLAGGGHPFNNEQFF. In nucleotides, the CDR3 is TGTGCTAGTGGTTTGGCCGGAGGGGGGCACCCTTTCAACAATGAGCAGTTCTTC.

The chain carries TRBV3-1 (or the pseudogene TRBV3-2) and TRBJ1-5, with D maybe TRBD1 (5 bases). The CDR3 is made up of 15 amino acids. The germline gives CDR1 LGHDT, CDR2 YNNKEL (reference sequence). The V end was cut by 0 bases, the J end by 7 bases, with 13 bases between. The CDR3 reads CASSQDGSGQQPQHF. CDR3 coding DNA: TGTGCCAGCAGCCAAGACGGTTCGGGGCAGCAGCCCCAGCATTTT.

The CDR3 DNA reads as TGTGCCACCAGTGACCGGACTAGCAGGAGAGTACAGCAGTTCTTC. This sequence encodes CATSDRTSRRVQQFF. The chain joins TRBV24-1 to TRBJ2-1; 8 bases agree with TRBD2. The CDR3 consists of 15 residues. CDR1 is KGHDR and CDR2 is SFDVKD in the germline V gene. V was pared by 4 bases and J by 11 bases, with 12 bases of the junction left unmatched.

The chain combines TRBV11-3 with TRBJ2-7; D call uncertain. There are 12 residues in the CDR3. CDR1 SGHNT and CDR2 YENEEA come from the germline V gene. Trimming took 2 bases from V and 3 from J, leaving 5 bases between them. CDR3: CASSLNGYEQYF. The CDR3 nucleotides are TGTGCCAGCAGCTTAAACGGCTACGAGCAGTACTTC. The variable domain in full, with the rest retrieved from reference TRBV11-3 and TRBJ2-7, is EAGVVQSPRYKIIEKKQPVAFWCNPISGHNTLYWYLQNLGQGPELLIRYENEEAVDDSQLPKDRFSAERLKGVDSTLKIQPAELGDSAVYLCASSLNGYEQYFGPGTRLTVT.

This rearrangement joins TRBV28 to TRBJ1-1; 9 nucleotides match TRBD1. There are 12 residues in the CDR3. V was pared by 5 bases and J by 12 bases, with 7 bases of the junction left unmatched. The germline V gene has CDR1 MDHEN and CDR2 SYDVKM. CDR3 bases: TGTGCCAGCAGTGACCGGGACAGGGTGTCTTTCTTT. Protein: CASSDRDRVSFF.

The chain couples TRBV3-1 (or the pseudogene TRBV3-2) to TRBJ2-5, with a possible D match to TRBD2 (5 bases). The CDR3 is 16 amino acids. Germline CDR1 and CDR2: LGHDT and YNNKEL (reference sequence). Trimming removed 0 bases at V and 5 bases at J, with 16 bases between. The CDR3 DNA reads as TGTGCCAGCAGCCAAGATCTGGCCCTCCCGGGGGAGACCCAGTACTTC. Translating it yields CASSQDLALPGETQYF.

The chain joins TRBV3-1 (or the pseudogene TRBV3-2) to TRBJ2-7; TRBD2 is a possible D gene (7 bases). Germline V lookup: CDR1 LGHDT, CDR2 YNNKEL (reference sequence). With 4 bases removed from V and 7 bases from J, the gap between germline ends came to 17 bases. The CDR3 is made up of 14 amino acids. The CDR3 nucleotides read TGTGCCAGCAGCCGCACGTCCAGGGGAGGGGAGCAGTACTTC. This gives the protein CASSRTSRGGEQYF.

There are a few counts of this clone. This chain connects TRBV6-4 to TRBJ2-7; D gene uncertain. Germline V lookup: CDR1 MRHNA, CDR2 SNTAGT. CDR3 length: 10 amino acids. V lost 8 bases and J 3 bases, leaving 5 bases between the germline ends. CDR3 bases: TGTGCCAGCCTCATCTACGAGCAGTACTTC. Residues: CASLIYEQYF.

The chain employs TRBV28 and TRBJ1-5; D is unclear. The V end was cut by 7 bases, the J end by 1 base, with 8 bases between. Germline values: CDR1 MDHEN, CDR2 SYDVKM. This CDR3 is built from 13 residues. The CDR3 nucleotides read TGTGCCAGCACCCCGGGAAGCAATCAGCCCCAGCATTTT. Translation: CASTPGSNQPQHF.

The rearrangement links TRBV27 to TRBJ2-7; D remains ambiguous. Trimming removed 5 bases from V and 1 base from J, with 12 bases in between. CDR3 length: 14 amino acids. Germline V gives CDR1 MNHEY, CDR2 SMNVEV (reference sequence). The CDR3 protein is CASSLTLGSYEQYF. The CDR3 coding sequence is TGTGCCAGCAGTCTCACCCTAGGGTCCTACGAGCAGTACTTC.

The chain employs TRBV7-8 and TRBJ2-7; D is uncertain. The CDR3 is 11 residues long. V was pared by 3 bases and J by 3 bases, with 3 bases between. Looked up from germline, CDR1 is SGHVS and CDR2 is FQNEAQ. This CDR3 reads CASSLNYEQYF. The CDR3 region has the DNA TGTGCCAGCAGCTTGAACTACGAGCAGTACTTC.

V usage is TRBV7-8 and J usage is TRBJ1-2; TRBD1 agrees at 10 bases. V gave up 5 bases and J gave up 3 bases; unmatched junction bases: 3. The germline CDR1 and CDR2 sequences are SGHVS and FQNEAQ. The CDR3 consists of 14 residues. CDR3 in DNA: TGTGCCAGCAGCCACGGGACAGGGGACTATGGCTACACCTTC. It translates to CASSHGTGDYGYTF.

The chain carries TRBV19 and TRBJ2-5; D is perhaps TRBD1 or TRBD2 (5 bases each). The CDR3 contains 15 residues. Trimming cost V 5 bases and J 5 bases, with 18 bases left between them. Germline CDR1 is LNHDA and CDR2 is SQIVND (reference sequence). The CDR3 DNA sequence: TGTGCCAGTAGTCTGGGGGTAGTGTGGAGGGAGACCCAGTACTTC. As protein: CASSLGVVWRETQYF.

The chain links TRBV11-2 to TRBJ1-2; 9 bases are a match to TRBD1. Trimming at V came to 0 bases and at J to 0 bases, leaving 11 bases not matched to a gene. The germline CDR1 and CDR2 sequences are SGHAT and FQNNGV. This CDR3 spans 19 amino acids. The CDR3 sequence: CASSLDRRDRVGANYGYTF. The CDR3 bases are TGTGCCAGCAGCTTAGATCGGCGGGACAGGGTCGGAGCTAACTATGGCTACACCTTC.

This clone was picked up one time. The rearrangement joins TRBV13 to TRBJ2-2; D gene uncertain. Per the germline V gene, CDR1 is PRHDT and CDR2 is FYEKMQ (reference sequence). This CDR3 has 18 amino acids. Trimming pared 5 bases from V and 5 bases from J, leaving 24 bases between. The CDR3 region is CASSPYGEAGPRTGELFF. CDR3 nucleotides: TGTGCCAGCAGCCCCTATGGGGAAGCCGGGCCGAGGACCGGGGAGCTGTTTTTT.

V usage is TRBV7-8 and J usage is TRBJ1-2; D is possibly TRBD1 (5 bases). The germline V gene encodes CDR1 SGHVS and CDR2 FQNEAQ. The CDR3 totals 14 residues. V was cut by 1 base and J by 4 bases, with 10 bases left in between. CDR3 in amino acids: CASSLGQPSYGYTF. CDR3 nucleotide sequence: TGTGCCAGCAGCTTAGGACAGCCTTCCTATGGCTACACCTTC.

The chain is built from TRBV2 and TRBJ1-2, with no clear D. The CDR3 is 13 residues long. The germline V and J ends were trimmed by 6 bases and 4 bases, with 12 bases remaining between them. Looked up from germline, CDR1 is SNHLY and CDR2 is FYNNEI. The CDR3 sequence is CASRADGLYGYTF. CDR3 coding DNA: TGTGCCAGCAGAGCGGACGGGCTCTATGGCTACACCTTC. Full variable domain (missing parts from reference TRBV2 and TRBJ1-2): EPEVTQTPSHQVTQMGQEVILRCVPISNHLYFYWYRQILGQKVEFLVSFYNNEISEKSEIFDDQFSVERPDGSNFTLKIRSTKLEDSAMYFCASRADGLYGYTFGSGTRLTVV.

The chain employs TRBV6-5 and TRBJ2-2, with a weak D call TRBD2 (6 bases). The germline V gene encodes CDR1 MNHEY and CDR2 SVGAGI. The CDR3 extends over 15 amino acids. V lost 6 bases and J lost 5, with 16 bases in between. DNA of the CDR3: TGTGCCAGCAGGTATCCCGGGACTGAAACCGGGGAGCTGTTTTTT. The encoded protein is CASRYPGTETGELFF.

This clone has more than one count but fewer than ten. V gene TRBV19 combines with J gene TRBJ2-5; D not certain. V was trimmed by 3 bases and J by 0 bases, leaving 11 bases between them. The CDR3 contains 15 residues. Germline CDR1 LNHDA, CDR2 SQIVND (reference sequence). CDR3 sequence reads: CASSINFPYQETQYF. CDR3 in DNA: TGTGCCAGTAGTATTAACTTCCCGTACCAAGAGACCCAGTACTTC. The full variable domain, rest sourced from reference TRBV19 and TRBJ2-5, is DGGITQSPKYLFRKEGQNVTLSCEQNLNHDAMYWYRQDPGQGLRLIYYSQIVNDFQKGDIAEGYSVSREKKESFPLTVTSAQKNPTAFYLCASSINFPYQETQYFGPGTRLLVL.

A note on this clone: At one end the junction does not follow the germline gene, possibly because of a read error. The chain couples TRBV12-3 or TRBV12-4 to TRBJ1-4; a weak D match, TRBD1 (6 bases). CDR3 size: 13 residues. CDR3 sequence: CASTDRGNEKLFF. In nucleotides, the CDR3 is TGTGCGAGCACGGACAGAGGAAATGAAAAACTGTTTTTT.

This CDR3 is CASKGETGDNSPLHF. CDR3 bases: TGTGCCAGCAAAGGGGAAACGGGAGACAATTCACCCCTCCACTTT. The chain recombines TRBV5-5 with TRBJ1-6, with D possibly TRBD1 on 5 matching bases. The CDR3 is made up of 15 amino acids. The germline gives CDR1 SGHKS, CDR2 YYEKEE (reference sequence). Trimming removed 6 bases at V and 7 bases at J, with 17 bases between.

The rearrangement joins TRBV5-1 to TRBJ2-5; a possible D gene is TRBD1 (5 bases). CDR3 size: 15 residues. V dropped 4 bases and J dropped 1 base, with 14 bases sitting between them. Germline V gene sequence: CDR1 SGHRS, CDR2 YFSETQ. CDR3 DNA sequence: TGCGCCAGCAGCAACCATCAGGGTGTCCAAGAGACCCAGTACTTC. This sequence encodes CASSNHQGVQETQYF.

The rearrangement links TRBV5-4 to TRBJ2-7; TRBD1 matches at 8 bases. The V and J ends lost 2 bases and 0 bases, in that order; junction bases with no gene match: 4. This CDR3 region has 15 residues. CDR1 is SGHNT and CDR2 is YYREEE in the germline V gene (reference sequence). In DNA, the CDR3 is TGTGCCAGCAGCTTTCGGACAGGGAGCTCCTACGAGCAGTACTTC. It translates to CASSFRTGSSYEQYF.

The CDR3 nucleotides are TGTGCCAGCAGCTTAAGACTCGAGGGTGAAAAACTGTTTTTT. It translates to CASSLRLEGEKLFF. The V and J genes are TRBV7-9 and TRBJ1-4; unclear D gene. The CDR3 runs 14 residues. CDR1 SEHNR and CDR2 FQNEAQ come from the germline V gene (reference sequence). The V and J ends lost 2 bases and 7 bases respectively, with 11 bases between them.

CDR3: CASSPTGGDTQYF. The CDR3 DNA sequence: TGTGCCAGCAGTCCGACCGGAGGAGATACGCAGTATTTT. The chain recombines TRBV27 with TRBJ2-3, with a weak D call TRBD2 (5 bases). Germline-derived CDR1 and CDR2 are MNHEY and SMNVEV (reference sequence). Trimming pared 5 bases from V and 5 bases from J, leaving 11 bases between. This CDR3 is built from 13 residues.

The rearrangement joins TRBV5-5 to TRBJ2-1, with D unclear. V was trimmed by 3 bases and J by 0 bases, leaving 13 bases between them. The CDR3 consists of 16 residues. Germline loops: CDR1 SGHKS, CDR2 YYEKEE (reference sequence). CDR3 bases: TGTGCCAGCAGCTACGGACCTTACAACTCCTACAATGAGCAGTTCTTC. It encodes CASSYGPYNSYNEQFF.

V is TRBV5-1 and J is TRBJ1-2; D gene uncertain. V was trimmed by 3 bases and J by 4 bases, leaving 10 bases between them. The CDR3 covers 13 residues. Looked up from germline, CDR1 is SGHRS and CDR2 is YFSETQ. The CDR3 DNA follows: TGCGCCAGCAGCTATCAGGACCCCTATGGCTACACCTTC. Protein: CASSYQDPYGYTF.

The J gene is TRBJ2-3, the V gene TRBV27; weak D call: TRBD1 (6 bases). This CDR3 spans 12 amino acids. Germline CDR1 and CDR2: MNHEY and SMNVEV (reference sequence). Trimming shortened V by 2 bases and J by 10 bases, and 10 bases separated the two germline ends. For the CDR3, the DNA is TGTGCCAGCAGTTTACCAGGGGCGGCGCAGTATTTT. Residues: CASSLPGAAQYF.

The DNA for the CDR3 is TGTGCCAGCAGCCCCTCGACAGGGGACTATGGCTACACCTTC. Translated, it gives CASSPSTGDYGYTF. The V call is TRBV7-3, the J call TRBJ1-2; 8 nucleotides align to TRBD1. The CDR3 sequence is 14 residues long. Germline assignment: CDR1 SGHTA and CDR2 FQGTGA. The V and J ends lost 5 bases and 3 bases, in that order; junction bases with no gene match: 5.

Worth noting for this clone: Additional DNA sequences in this sample encode the identical CDR3. The V call is TRBV2, the J call TRBJ2-3; tentatively, D is TRBD1 or TRBD2 (5 bases each). V was cut by 0 bases and J by 0 bases, with 7 bases left in between. The CDR3 length is 15 residues. CDR1 and CDR2 from the germline V gene are SNHLY and FYNNEI. CDR3 coding DNA: TGTGCCAGCAGTGAAGCGGGGGTTAGCACAGATACGCAGTATTTT. Translated: CASSEAGVSTDTQYF.

This chain connects TRBV11-2 to TRBJ2-1; D is unresolved. The germline V and J ends were trimmed by 2 bases and 0 bases, with 2 bases remaining between them. The V gene's germline CDR1 is SGHAT and CDR2 FQNNGV. The CDR3 consists of 13 residues. The CDR3 sequence is CASSLTSYNEQFF. The DNA of the CDR3 is TGTGCCAGCAGCTTAACCTCCTACAATGAGCAGTTCTTC.

The chain carries TRBV9 and TRBJ1-4; D unclear. Between the trimmed V and J ends, which lost 2 bases and 0 bases, there was a span of 5 bases. This CDR3 has 14 residues. Germline CDR1 SGDLS, CDR2 YYNGEE. DNA of the CDR3: TGTGCCAGCAGCGTTCAGGCAACTAATGAAAAACTGTTTTTT. This gives the protein CASSVQATNEKLFF.